The TCR beta chain under discussion was sequenced for a study of shared clonotypes between healthy human individuals (dated by TCRdb to the early 2020s). Some background on the complete study: The cohort comprised two women and three men aged 18 to 49 years. For each donor, CD4 naive and CD4 memory were each run on three plates, CD8 naive on two plates, and CD8 memory on one plate. Blood TCR repertoires of four to six healthy adults were deeply sequenced to estimate repertoire size and the extent of clonotype sharing between individuals. To increase sequencing depth and limit assay-specific biases, different laboratories used diverse techniques to prepare libraries and sequence TCR repertoires. Per donor, leukapheresis produced somewhere between about 0.9 and 10 billion PBMCs. Study-level results and caveats: Naive subsets generally had larger estimated clonotype richness than memory subsets. Across several donors, about 4.5% of naive CD4, around 3.3% of naive CD8, approximately 2.5% of memory CD4, and around 0.4% of memory CD8 clonotypes were shared. Sampling was restricted to blood, and TCR repertoires in tissue are likely to differ from TCR repertoires in blood. Incomplete sequencing was indicated by rarefaction of sorted-subset datasets, despite the large sequencing depth. Because the study included a small number of donors, the genetic and exposure-history diversity represented was limited. Pairwise subsampling indicated that sequencing depth was expected to affect the degree of clonotype sharing among donors. Compared with non-shared clonotypes, the clonotypes found in all four sorted-subset donors had higher generation probabilities.

Using the deep immunoSEQ assay, TCR CDR3 regions were amplified from genomic DNA by multiplex PCR. Genomic DNA extracted from each cell subset was distributed evenly over all wells of several immunoSEQ 96-well plates, and each plate served as one replicate. For sorted subsets, approximately 200 ng of genomic DNA, equivalent to tens of thousands of T cell genomes, went into each replicate PCR. The purified libraries were quantified using a Qubit 3.0 fluorometer, sized with a Bioanalyzer 2100, and then quantified again using the KAPA Library Quantification kit. Every immunoSEQ 96-well plate was sequenced on a dedicated single-read 150-cycle Illumina NextSeq 550 flow cell. Under the source paper's analysis protocol: Because the immunoSEQ output held only junctional sequences and lacked quality scores, the filtering could not match the filtering applied to full-length reads. To assign V/J genes and CDR3, sequences were annotated against IMGT germline references using PyIR, a Python wrapper for IgBLAST v1.9. Reads with weak V/J assignments (E-value above 1e-6), missing CDR3, stop codons, out-of-frame junctions, or ambiguous translated residues were removed. V3J clonotypes were defined by identical inferred V gene, J gene, and CDR3 amino acid sequence. To compute the percentage overlap between repertoires, the number of shared unique clonotypes was divided by the size of the smaller repertoire. Repertoire richness was assessed with RTK rarefaction, the Chao1 estimator, and Recon v2.1 estimates of unobserved clonotypes. Generation probabilities were computed with OLGA for all TCRbeta clonotypes obtained by the gDNA method from a handful of donors. TCRdb took this table from immuneACCESS and kept in-frame rearrangements with V and J called. Such tables lack part of the clones; where checked against another copy, unresolved V genes explain under half of the gap, and the rest is unexplained. Clone size and the V and J calls come from that table; the DNA yielded D and trimming. The sample yields about 2 million clones; roughly 96% were counted once. Jointly, the top ten make up 0.13% of the sample.

On this clone: Its antigen is still unknown. No base qualities exist here, and no much larger clone lies one base off it.

The donors were healthy, HIV-negative adults with no recently reported acute infections or vaccinations. All donors were Caucasian adults living in Nashville, Tennessee, USA. Magnetic negative selection was used to enrich CD4+ T cells, after which naive cells were positively selected on CD45RA and the negative fraction became the memory subset. Blood was obtained by leukapheresis, after which PBMCs were separated by Ficoll-Histopaque density gradient centrifugation and cryopreserved in liquid nitrogen vapor phase. Analytical flow cytometry was used to check the purity and quantity of every magnetically sorted T cell population. Genomic DNA was isolated from each sorted fraction and quantified by UV absorbance on a Nanodrop 2000c. The junction carries 10 bases between V and J, which are trimmed by 4 bases and 6 bases respectively. The germline V gene gives CDR1 as ENHRY and CDR2 as SYGVKD. Counted from cysteine to phenylalanine, this CDR3 has 13 amino acids. CDR3 DNA is the only sequence kept; it has 39 bases, read in frame from the first base.

This receptor was identified in a man between 18 and 29 years old in good health. Input material: naive CD4+ T cells sorted from blood. The sample's cell subset or site label, decoded: CD45RA+ positively selected. This chain joins TRBV10-3 to TRBJ2-1, with the D gene not clear enough to name. The CDR3 sequence is CAISGLLVNEQFF. Here is the DNA: TGTGCCATCAGTGGACTCCTGGTCAATGAGCAGTTCTTC.